A single sample is the source of the 4 T cell receptor beta chains below, sequenced in a study of T cell responses to AZD1222 COVID-19 vaccine (dated by TCRdb to about 2021). What this sample's time point label stands for: baseline before first vaccination. The method was the immunoSEQ multiplex PCR assay. In TCRdb, the immuneACCESS table is reduced to in-frame sequences with V and J assigned. These tables do not hold every clone; where another copy was compared, an unresolved V gene accounts for under half, and the others remain unexplained. This sample lists over 100,000 clones; 86% were detected once. The ten largest account for 12% of the sample. The material was peripheral blood, obtained on day 0 of AZD1222 vaccination. These receptors were obtained from an adult in good health.

The rearrangement links TRBV24-1 to TRBJ1-4; weak D call: TRBD1 (6 bases). This CDR3 spans 17 amino acids. Per germline, CDR1 KGHDR and CDR2 SFDVKD. V lost 9 bases and J lost 0, with 19 bases in between. This CDR3 is CATGNRANPATNEKLFF. The CDR3 region has the DNA TGTGCCACCGGGAACAGGGCGAATCCTGCAACTAATGAAAAACTGTTTTTT.

The chain combines TRBV5-4 with TRBJ2-2; 11 nucleotides match TRBD2. The CDR3 is made up of 16 amino acids. J was trimmed by 2 bases and V by 4 bases; bases with no gene match: 4. In germline, CDR1 is SGHNT, CDR2 YYREEE (reference sequence). In DNA, the CDR3 is TGTGCCAGCAGCCAACTAGCGGGAGCTAACACCGGGGAGCTGTTTTTT. It yields the protein CASSQLAGANTGELFF.

The CDR3 region has the DNA TGTGCCAGCAGCTTACCAGGCACAGATACGCAGTATTTT. Amino acids: CASSLPGTDTQYF. The chain recombines TRBV7-2 with TRBJ2-3; D unclear. This CDR3 spans 13 amino acids. The germline CDR1 and CDR2 sequences are SGHTA and FQGNSA. V lost 2 bases to trimming and J lost 1 base, with 4 bases between them.

The rearrangement joins TRBV19 to TRBJ2-7; 7 nucleotides line up with TRBD1. After removal of 3 bases from V and 2 bases from J, the junction contained 7 bases not matched to a gene. This CDR3 is 15 amino acids long. Germline CDR1 LNHDA, CDR2 SQIVND (reference sequence). The CDR3 region is CASSIDRDGAYEQYF. CDR3 bases: TGTGCCAGTAGTATCGACAGGGATGGAGCCTACGAGCAGTACTTC.